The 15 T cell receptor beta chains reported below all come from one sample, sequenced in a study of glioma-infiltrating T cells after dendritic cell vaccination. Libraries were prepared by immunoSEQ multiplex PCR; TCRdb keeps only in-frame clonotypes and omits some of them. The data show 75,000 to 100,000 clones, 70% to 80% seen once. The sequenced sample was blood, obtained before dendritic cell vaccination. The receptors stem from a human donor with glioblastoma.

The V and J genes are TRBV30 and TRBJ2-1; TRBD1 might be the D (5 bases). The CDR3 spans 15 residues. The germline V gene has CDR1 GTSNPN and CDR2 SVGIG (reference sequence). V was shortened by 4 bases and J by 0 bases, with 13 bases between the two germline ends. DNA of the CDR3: TGTGCCTGGAAAGGGGCCAGGAGCTCCTACAATGAGCAGTTCTTC. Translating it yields CAWKGARSSYNEQFF.

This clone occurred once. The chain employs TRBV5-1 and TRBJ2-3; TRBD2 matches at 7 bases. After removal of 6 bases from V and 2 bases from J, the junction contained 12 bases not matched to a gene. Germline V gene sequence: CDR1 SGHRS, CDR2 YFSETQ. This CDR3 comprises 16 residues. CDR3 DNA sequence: TGCGCCAGCACCTTAATGACTAGCACCCTCACAGATACGCAGTATTTT. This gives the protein CASTLMTSTLTDTQYF.

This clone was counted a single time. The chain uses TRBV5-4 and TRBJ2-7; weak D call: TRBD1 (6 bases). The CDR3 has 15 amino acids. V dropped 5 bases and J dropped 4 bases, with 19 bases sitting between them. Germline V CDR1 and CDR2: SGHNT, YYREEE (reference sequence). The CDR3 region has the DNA TGTGCCAGCAGTTACCCTCCGGACAGCAGGTACGAGCAGTACTTC. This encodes CASSYPPDSRYEQYF.

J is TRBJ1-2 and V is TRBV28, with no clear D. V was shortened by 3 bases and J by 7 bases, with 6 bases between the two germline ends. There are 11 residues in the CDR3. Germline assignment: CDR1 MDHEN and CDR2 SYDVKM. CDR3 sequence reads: CASSFDTGYTF. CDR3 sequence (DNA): TGTGCCAGCAGTTTTGACACTGGCTACACCTTC.

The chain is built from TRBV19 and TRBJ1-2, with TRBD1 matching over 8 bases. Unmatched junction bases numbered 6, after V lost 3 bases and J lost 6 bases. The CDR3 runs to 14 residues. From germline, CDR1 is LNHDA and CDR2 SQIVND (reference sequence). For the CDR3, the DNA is TGTGCCAGTAGTATTGGCTGGACAGGGAATGGCTACACCTTC. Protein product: CASSIGWTGNGYTF.

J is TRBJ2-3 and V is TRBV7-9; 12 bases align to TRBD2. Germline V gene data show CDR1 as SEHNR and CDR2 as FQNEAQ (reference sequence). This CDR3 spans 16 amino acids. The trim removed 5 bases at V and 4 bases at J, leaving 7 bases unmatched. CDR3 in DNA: TGTGCCAGCAGCCGAACCCGGACTAGCGGGGCAGATACGCAGTATTTT. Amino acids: CASSRTRTSGADTQYF.

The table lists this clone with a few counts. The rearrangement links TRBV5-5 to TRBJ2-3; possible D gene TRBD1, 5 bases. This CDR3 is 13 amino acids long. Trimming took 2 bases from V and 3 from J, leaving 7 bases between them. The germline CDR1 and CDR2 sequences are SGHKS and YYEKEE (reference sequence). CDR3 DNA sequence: TGTGCCAGCAGCTTCCCAGGGACAGATACGCAGTATTTT. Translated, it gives CASSFPGTDTQYF.

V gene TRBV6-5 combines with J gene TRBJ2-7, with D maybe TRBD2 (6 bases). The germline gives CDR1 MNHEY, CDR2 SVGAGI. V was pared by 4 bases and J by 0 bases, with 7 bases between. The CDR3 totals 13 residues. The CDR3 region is CASSSDYSYEQYF. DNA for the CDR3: TGTGCCAGCAGTTCGGACTACTCCTACGAGCAGTACTTC.

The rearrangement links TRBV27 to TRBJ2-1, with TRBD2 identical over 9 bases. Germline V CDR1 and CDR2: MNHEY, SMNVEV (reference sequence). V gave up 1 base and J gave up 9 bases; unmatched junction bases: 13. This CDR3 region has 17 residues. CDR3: CASSLFGTSFVRGEQFF. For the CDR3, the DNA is TGTGCCAGCAGTTTATTTGGGACTAGCTTCGTTCGGGGTGAGCAGTTCTTC.

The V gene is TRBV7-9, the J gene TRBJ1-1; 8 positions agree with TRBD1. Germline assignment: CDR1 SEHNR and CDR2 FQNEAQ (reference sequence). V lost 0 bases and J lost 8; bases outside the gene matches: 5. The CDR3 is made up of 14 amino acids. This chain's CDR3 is CASSLATGAGEAFF. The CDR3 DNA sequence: TGTGCCAGCAGCTTAGCGACAGGGGCGGGGGAAGCTTTCTTT.

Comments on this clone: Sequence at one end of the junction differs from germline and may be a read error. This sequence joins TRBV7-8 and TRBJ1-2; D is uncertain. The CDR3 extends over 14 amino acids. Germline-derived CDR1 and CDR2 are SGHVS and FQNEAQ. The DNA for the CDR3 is TGTGCCAGCAGCTTAAGTGGCACTTACTATAGCTACACCTTC. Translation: CASSLSGTYYSYTF.

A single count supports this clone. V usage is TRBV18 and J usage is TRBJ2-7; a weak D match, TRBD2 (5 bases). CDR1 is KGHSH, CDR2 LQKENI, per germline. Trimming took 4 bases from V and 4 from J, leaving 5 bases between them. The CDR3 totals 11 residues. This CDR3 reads CASSREYEQYF. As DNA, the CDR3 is TGTGCCAGCTCACGGGAGTACGAGCAGTACTTC. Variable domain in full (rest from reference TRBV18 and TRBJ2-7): NAGVMQNPRHLVRRRGQEARLRCSPMKGHSHVYWYRQLPEEGLKFMVYLQKENIIDESGMPKERFSAEFPKEGPSILRIQQVVRGDSAAYFCASSREYEQYFGPGTRLTVT.

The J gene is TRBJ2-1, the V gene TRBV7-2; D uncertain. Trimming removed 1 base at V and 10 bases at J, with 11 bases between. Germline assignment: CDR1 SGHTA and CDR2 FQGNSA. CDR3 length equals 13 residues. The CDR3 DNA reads TGTGCCAGCAGCTTAGGGTGGGCTTTCGAGCAGTTCTTC. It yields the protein CASSLGWAFEQFF.

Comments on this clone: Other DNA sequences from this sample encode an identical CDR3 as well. CDR3 residues: CASSIRGQPQHF. The CDR3 nucleotides are TGTGCCAGTAGTATCAGGGGTCAGCCCCAGCATTTT. The V gene is TRBV19, the J gene TRBJ1-5; D possibly corresponds to TRBD1 (6 bases). Trimming stripped 3 bases from V and 6 bases from J, with 6 bases between. This CDR3 region has 12 residues. Germline V gives CDR1 LNHDA, CDR2 SQIVND (reference sequence).

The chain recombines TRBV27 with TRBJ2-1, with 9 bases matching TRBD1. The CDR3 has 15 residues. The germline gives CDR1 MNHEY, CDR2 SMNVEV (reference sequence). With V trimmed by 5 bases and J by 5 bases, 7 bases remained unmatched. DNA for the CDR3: TGTGCCAGCAGTGCCCGGGACAGGGCGGACAATGAGCAGTTCTTC. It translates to CASSARDRADNEQFF.